This is a list of T cell receptor beta chains from one sample in a study of control samples from healthy donors and cancer patients. Here immunoSEQ multiplex PCR was the method, and the copy in TCRdb shows in-frame clones only, minus some. The sample includes tens of thousands of clones, around nine tenths of them seen just once. The sample consisted of blood. All receptors come from a woman aged 55 to 70 in good health. CDR3s include the opening cysteine and the closing phenylalanine or tryptophan. The D gene is left open where the match is weak. Size values are once, few and many counts, or a class for expanded clones, and some rows have none.

v_call: TRBV9; d_call: TRBD2; clone_size: .; j_call: TRBJ2-3; cdr3_aa: CASSYLAGEDTQYF; cdr3_nt: TGTGCCAGCAGCTACTTAGCGGGGGAAGATACGCAGTATTTT
v_call: TRBV6-2/TRBV6-3; d_call: .; clone_size: .; j_call: TRBJ1-1; cdr3_aa: CASSHPRDSNTEAFF; cdr3_nt: TGTGCCAGCAGTCACCCCCGAGACTCGAACACTGAAGCTTTCTTT
v_call: TRBV4-1; d_call: .; clone_size: once; j_call: TRBJ1-2; cdr3_aa: CASSQQVGGEGYTF; cdr3_nt: TGCGCCAGCAGCCAGCAAGTTGGAGGTGAGGGCTACACCTTC
v_call: TRBV6-5; d_call: .; clone_size: .; j_call: TRBJ2-6; cdr3_aa: CASRGPLSGANVLTF; cdr3_nt: TGTGCCAGCAGAGGACCGCTCTCTGGGGCCAACGTCCTGACTTTC
v_call: TRBV29-1; d_call: .; clone_size: once; j_call: TRBJ1-2; cdr3_aa: CSADRGLYSGYTF; cdr3_nt: TGCAGCGCCGATCGGGGGTTGTATTCTGGCTACACCTTC
v_call: TRBV25-1; d_call: .; clone_size: once; j_call: TRBJ2-1; cdr3_aa: CASSEVVRGRNNEQFF; cdr3_nt: TGTGCCAGCAGTGAAGTTGTCCGGGGGAGAAACAATGAGCAGTTCTTC
v_call: TRBV5-1; d_call: TRBD2; clone_size: .; j_call: TRBJ2-7; cdr3_aa: CASSTDPPGTSGLNEQYF; cdr3_nt: TGCGCCAGCAGCACCGACCCTCCGGGGACTAGCGGGCTCAACGAGCAGTACTTC
v_call: TRBV12-3/TRBV12-4; d_call: .; clone_size: .; j_call: TRBJ2-7; cdr3_aa: CASSLTVPYEQYF; cdr3_nt: TGTGCCAGCAGTTTAACCGTCCCCTACGAGCAGTACTTC
v_call: TRBV5-8; d_call: TRBD2; clone_size: .; j_call: TRBJ2-7; cdr3_aa: CASSSGGGAGSYEQYF; cdr3_nt: TGTGCCAGCAGCTCCGGGGGGGGAGCCGGCTCCTACGAGCAGTACTTC
v_call: TRBV2; d_call: .; clone_size: once; j_call: TRBJ1-2; cdr3_aa: CASSEEAINGYTF; cdr3_nt: TGTGCCAGCAGTGAAGAGGCGATTAATGGCTACACCTTC
v_call: TRBV29-1; d_call: TRBD1; clone_size: .; j_call: TRBJ1-2; cdr3_aa: CSIRFTGGDYTF; cdr3_nt: TGCAGCATAAGATTTACAGGGGGCGACTACACCTTC
v_call: TRBV5-1; d_call: .; clone_size: .; j_call: TRBJ1-5; cdr3_aa: CASSLAPDNNQPQHF; cdr3_nt: TGCGCCAGCAGCTTGGCCCCGGACAACAATCAGCCCCAGCATTTT
v_call: TRBV6-6; d_call: TRBD2; clone_size: .; j_call: TRBJ2-5; cdr3_aa: CASTSPGGGETQYF; cdr3_nt: TGTGCCAGCACCTCCCCCGGGGGGGGAGAGACCCAGTACTTC